What follows are 16 T cell receptor beta chains derived from one specimen sequenced in a study of T-cell memory formation after mild COVID-19. TCRdb processed the 5' RACE reads anew with MiXCR; each CDR3 protein has one entry. The sample shows around 390,000 distinct CDR3 sequences, roughly 15% of them seen only once. Sequencing input: PBMCs or a T cell subset sorted from them (not recorded which). The receptors were sampled from a man aged 18 to 30 who had mild COVID-19 (a few samples of this study predate the infection). Cell type and time point are not known.

This clonotype was detected only a few times. The rearrangement joins TRBV18 to TRBJ2-7; D may be TRBD1 (6 bases). Germline V gene lookup returns CDR1 KGHSH and CDR2 LQKENI. The V end lost 3 bases, the J end lost 2 bases, and 8 bases lay between the germline ends. This CDR3 is 13 amino acids long. The CDR3 DNA reads as TGTGCCAGCTCACCTAACAGGGCCTACGAGCAGTACGTC. This translates into CASSPNRAYEQYV.

Only a few counts were recorded for this clonotype. The chain couples TRBV27 to TRBJ2-7; D might be TRBD2 (5 bases). In germline, CDR1 is MNHEY, CDR2 SMNVEV (reference sequence). V dropped 7 bases and J dropped 5 bases, with 15 bases sitting between them. The CDR3 extends over 13 amino acids. CDR3 nucleotide sequence: TGTGCCAGCACCCGCCGGGGATGCGACGAGCAGTACGTC. Protein: CASTRRGCDEQYV.

The rearrangement joins TRBV7-2 to TRBJ1-4, with D perhaps TRBD1 (6 bases). Trimming stripped 5 bases from V and 8 bases from J, with 15 bases between. This CDR3 spans 14 amino acids. The germline CDR1 and CDR2 sequences are SGHTA and FQGNSA. CDR3 amino acids: CASSPGGGWEKLFF. The CDR3 coding sequence is TGTGCCAGCAGCCCTGGGGGCGGTTGGGAAAAACTGTTTTTT. Looking up the rest from reference TRBV7-2 and TRBJ1-4 gives the full variable domain: GAGVSQSPSNKVTEKGKDVELRCDPISGHTALYWYRQSLGQGLEFLIYFQGNSAPDKSGLPSDRFSAERTGGSVSTLTIQRTQQEDSAVYLCASSPGGGWEKLFFGSGTQLSVL.

The genes are TRBV7-9 and TRBJ1-5; unclear D gene. The CDR3 consists of 15 residues. V dropped 2 bases and J dropped 7 bases, with 15 bases sitting between them. Germline assignment: CDR1 SEHNR and CDR2 FQNEAQ (reference sequence). Here the CDR3 reads CASSLSGQRHQPQHF. The CDR3 nucleotides are TGTGCCAGCAGCTTATCGGGTCAGAGGCACCAGCCCCAGCATTTT.

The J gene is TRBJ2-3, the V gene TRBV4-1; weak D call: TRBD1 (5 bases). With 2 bases removed from V and 3 bases from J, the gap between germline ends came to 12 bases. Germline assignment: CDR1 MGHRA and CDR2 YSYEKL. CDR3 length: 15 amino acids. CDR3 DNA sequence: TGCGCCAGCAGCCAATCCCCAGGGAATACAGATACGCAGTATTTT. Translation gives CASSQSPGNTDTQYF.

In this sample, this clonotype turned up a few times. This chain links TRBV7-9 with TRBJ1-4, with a weak D call TRBD1 (5 bases). The CDR3 has 15 residues. Germline values: CDR1 SEHNR, CDR2 FQNEAQ (reference sequence). Trimming left V 5 bases short and J 2 bases short, with 12 bases between. CDR3 region: CASSPVWGTNEKLFF. CDR3 nucleotides: TGTGCCAGCAGCCCTGTCTGGGGCACTAATGAAAAACTGTTTTTT.

The V call is TRBV6-5, the J call TRBJ2-6; 8 nucleotides line up with TRBD1. Germline V lookup: CDR1 MNHEY, CDR2 SVGAGI. V was pared by 6 bases and J by 5 bases, with 6 bases of the junction left unmatched. This CDR3 contains 15 residues. The CDR3 nucleotides are TGTGCCAGCAGCCGCGACAGGGGTTGGGCCAACGTCCTGACTTTC. Protein product: CASSRDRGWANVLTF.

The DNA of the CDR3 is TGTGCCAGCAGCATAGATTACGGTAGCGATGAGCAGTTCTTC. Translated: CASSIDYGSDEQFF. The chain joins TRBV7-8 to TRBJ2-1; perhaps TRBD2 as D (5 bases). Germline V lookup: CDR1 SGHVS, CDR2 FQNEAQ. This CDR3 is built from 14 residues. Trimming removed 5 bases at V and 8 bases at J, with 16 bases between.

This clonotype was found a few times. V is TRBV25-1 and J is TRBJ1-2, with D possibly TRBD1 on 6 matching bases. Germline CDR1 is MGHDK and CDR2 is SYGVNS. The CDR3 consists of 14 residues. Trimming pared 2 bases from V and 7 bases from J, leaving 14 bases between. CDR3 region: CASSEAGAPRGYTF. Written as DNA, the CDR3 is TGTGCCAGCAGTGAAGCGGGGGCCCCTCGTGGCTACACCTTC.

This chain joins TRBV27 and TRBJ2-2; D remains unclear. The CDR3 extends over 14 amino acids. Germline assignment: CDR1 MNHEY and CDR2 SMNVEV (reference sequence). Trimming cost V 2 bases and J 6 bases, with 10 bases left between them. Here the CDR3 DNA reads TGTGCCAGCAGTTTACAGTCAGCCCCCGGGGAGCTGTTTTTT. Residues: CASSLQSAPGELFF.

This clonotype was seen more than once but under ten times. This chain uses TRBV5-5 with TRBJ2-3; 7 nucleotides agree with TRBD2. The ends lost 0 bases at V and 4 bases at J; junction bases unmatched: 5. The germline CDR1 and CDR2 sequences are SGHKS and YYEKEE (reference sequence). This CDR3 region has 15 residues. The CDR3 loop reads CASSLGEGSPDTQYF. CDR3 DNA sequence: TGTGCCAGCAGCTTGGGGGAGGGTAGTCCAGATACGCAGTATTTT. The full variable domain, completed using reference TRBV5-5 and TRBJ2-3, is DAGVTQSPTHLIKTRGQQVTLRCSPISGHKSVSWYQQVLGQGPQFIFQYYEKEERGRGNFPDRFSARQFPNYSSELNVNALLLGDSALYLCASSLGEGSPDTQYFGPGTRLTVL.

This clonotype was observed a handful of times. The V and J genes are TRBV9 and TRBJ2-1; possibly TRBD2 for D (5 bases). Germline CDR1 SGDLS, CDR2 YYNGEE. Trimming removed 4 bases at V and 8 bases at J, with 10 bases between. This CDR3 is built from 12 residues. In DNA, the CDR3 is TGTGCCAGCAGCCCCCCGAGGGATGAGCAGTTCTTC. Translating gives CASSPPRDEQFF. The full variable domain, in which reference TRBV9 and TRBJ2-1 provide the parts outside the CDR3, is DSGVTQTPKHLITATGQRVTLRCSPRSGDLSVYWYQQSLDQGLQFLIQYYNGEERAKGNILERFSAQQFPDLHSELNLSSLELGDSALYFCASSPPRDEQFFGPGTRLTVL.

This clonotype turned up a few times. The chain recombines TRBV19 with TRBJ2-7; D tentatively fits TRBD1 or TRBD2 (5 bases each). There are 14 residues in the CDR3. Deletions cut 4 bases from V and 4 bases from J, with 14 bases between. From germline, CDR1 is LNHDA and CDR2 SQIVND (reference sequence). This chain's CDR3 is CASSTPGTEYEQYF. In nucleotides, the CDR3 is TGTGCCAGTAGTACCCCCGGGACGGAGTACGAGCAGTACTTC.

This clonotype was detected a few times. This chain links TRBV5-4 with TRBJ2-5; no clear D. Between the trimmed V and J ends, which lost 1 base and 0 bases, there was a span of 10 bases. Germline V CDR1 and CDR2: SGHNT, YYREEE (reference sequence). This CDR3 region has 15 residues. CDR3 nucleotides: TGTGCCAGCAGCTTGCGTGGCGCGTACCAAGAGACCCAGTACTTC. It yields the protein CASSLRGAYQETQYF.

This clonotype was recorded a few times. V and J are TRBV7-9 and TRBJ2-3, with D possibly matching TRBD2 (5 bases). The ends were cut back, 5 bases at V and 4 bases at J, with 19 bases in the middle. The CDR3 has 16 residues. Germline values: CDR1 SEHNR, CDR2 FQNEAQ (reference sequence). The CDR3 DNA follows: TGTGCCAGCAGCCTACTGGACGAAAAGGGAGCAGATACGCAGTATTTT. Its translation: CASSLLDEKGADTQYF.

This clonotype was counted ten times or more. V usage is TRBV5-1 and J usage is TRBJ2-2; D gene unclear. The CDR3 loop spans 15 amino acids. Germline CDR1 SGHRS, CDR2 YFSETQ. V was pared by 0 bases and J by 3 bases, with 9 bases between. CDR3 region: CASSLAGVDTGELFF. As DNA, the CDR3 is TGCGCCAGCAGCTTGGCTGGGGTAGACACCGGGGAGCTGTTTTTT.